This T cell receptor (beta chain) was observed in a study of spatial heterogeneity in lung cancer. Study context: Sequence detection consistently recorded a greater number of beta-chain than alpha-chain sequences. Findings and caveats of the study: At tumor resection, ubiquitous expanded TCRs were detected in blood more often than later.

Every individual TCR cDNA molecule carried its own unique molecular identifier, which allowed correction of PCR and sequencing errors. TCRdb passed the 5' RACE reads through MiXCR, listing each CDR3 protein once. The repertoire holds just under 95,000 distinct CDR3 sequences, with over 9.5% as singletons. Details on this clonotype: Its cognate antigen is unknown.

Trimming removed 3 bases from V and 3 bases from J; junction bases left unmatched: 6. Germline V gene data show CDR1 as SGHDN and CDR2 as FVKESK. The CDR3 loop spans 15 amino acids. The sample's time point: sample taken at primary tumor resection. Whole RNA came from tumor, nontumor lung or frozen PBMC and was sequenced without being sorted. The TCR comes from a male donor with early-stage non-small cell lung cancer. The source was PBMCs, collected at surgery. The chain joins TRBV14 to TRBJ2-5; 8 bases line up with TRBD1. CDR3 sequence: CASSQGRQGKETQYF. In nucleotides, the CDR3 is TGTGCCAGCAGCCAGGGAAGACAGGGGAAAGAGACCCAGTACTTC.